The 15 T cell receptor beta chains below come from one sample, sequenced in a study of cytomegalovirus exposure and HLA in healthy donors. Sequencing used immunoSEQ multiplex PCR; TCRdb keeps in-frame clones, though not all of them. The table includes 100,000 to 150,000 clones, around nine tenths detected once. The sequenced sample was PBMCs. Source of these receptors: a young woman in good health and CMV-seronegative.

J is TRBJ2-2 and V is TRBV6-1; D is possibly TRBD1 (5 bases). Trimming removed 4 bases from V and 0 bases from J, with 15 bases in between. This CDR3 region has 17 residues. Germline values: CDR1 MNHNS, CDR2 SASEGT. This CDR3 is CASSAHRQRPNTGELFF. The CDR3 nucleotides are TGTGCCAGCAGTGCGCACCGACAGCGACCGAACACCGGGGAGCTGTTTTTT.

The CDR3 DNA reads TGCGCCAGCAGCCAAGATTCCCGGACTAGGAATGAGCAGTTCTTC. Residues: CASSQDSRTRNEQFF. This chain links TRBV4-1 with TRBJ2-1, with TRBD2 identical over 7 bases. Germline lookup yields CDR1 MGHRA and CDR2 YSYEKL. The CDR3 loop spans 15 amino acids. J was trimmed by 7 bases and V by 0 bases; bases with no gene match: 6.

CDR3 DNA sequence: TGTGCCAGCAGCTTGCCAGACAGATACAATGAGCAGTTCTTC. Protein product: CASSLPDRYNEQFF. The chain employs TRBV5-6 and TRBJ2-1; the D gene is possibly TRBD1 (5 bases). V was pared by 1 base and J by 4 bases, with 9 bases between. The CDR3 covers 14 residues. The germline CDR1 and CDR2 sequences are SGHDT and YYEEEE.

This rearrangement joins TRBV12-5 to TRBJ1-2, with 7 nucleotides matching TRBD1. In germline, CDR1 is LGHNT, CDR2 FRNRAP. After removal of 3 bases from V and 7 bases from J, the junction contained 5 bases not matched to a gene. The CDR3 totals 13 residues. CDR3: CASGFNRGRGYTF. CDR3 bases: TGTGCTAGTGGTTTTAACAGGGGACGTGGCTACACCTTC.

The chain carries TRBV11-2 and TRBJ2-3, with TRBD2 matching 7 bases. The J segment lost 5 bases and the V segment lost 1 base, leaving 6 bases of the junction unmatched. CDR3 length equals 15 residues. CDR1 SGHAT and CDR2 FQNNGV come from the germline V gene. This CDR3 reads CASSLVAGDLDTQYF. In nucleotides, the CDR3 is TGTGCCAGCAGCTTAGTGGCGGGAGATTTAGATACGCAGTATTTT.

The genes are TRBV19 and TRBJ2-3; 11 nucleotides match TRBD2. V was clipped by 4 bases and J by 0 bases; unmatched bases: 9. Germline V gene data show CDR1 as LNHDA and CDR2 as SQIVND (reference sequence). CDR3 length: 18 amino acids. Written as DNA, the CDR3 is TGTGCCAGTAGTAGACTAGCGGGGAGACCGTCTAGCACAGATACGCAGTATTTT. Translated, it gives CASSRLAGRPSSTDTQYF.

The rearrangement uses TRBV28 and TRBJ1-2; TRBD1 aligns across 7 bases. The CDR3 sequence is 14 residues long. V lost 0 bases, J lost 8 bases, and 6 bases stayed unmatched. The V gene's germline CDR1 is MDHEN and CDR2 SYDVKM. The CDR3 protein is CASSLWQGDGGYTF. The CDR3, as DNA: TGTGCCAGCAGTTTATGGCAGGGGGACGGGGGCTACACCTTC.

The chain links TRBV7-8 to TRBJ1-2, with 7 bases aligning to TRBD1. After removal of 7 bases from V and 4 bases from J, the junction contained 9 bases not matched to a gene. The CDR3 consists of 14 residues. Germline lookup yields CDR1 SGHVS and CDR2 FQNEAQ. DNA of the CDR3: TGTGCCAGCACCCAGGGGGGTGCGATCTATGGCTACACCTTC. Translation: CASTQGGAIYGYTF.

V gene TRBV6-5 combines with J gene TRBJ1-2; D may be TRBD1 (5 bases). CDR1 is MNHEY and CDR2 is SVGAGI in the germline V gene. The CDR3 covers 15 residues. The germline V and J ends were trimmed by 0 bases and 8 bases, with 16 bases remaining between them. CDR3 residues: CASSYSQGPQGGYTF. CDR3 coding DNA: TGTGCCAGCAGTTACTCCCAGGGTCCCCAAGGGGGCTACACCTTC.

J is TRBJ1-3 and V is TRBV4-1; tentative D call: TRBD1 (5 bases). V was shortened by 5 bases and J by 4 bases, with 12 bases between the two germline ends. Germline V gene data show CDR1 as MGHRA and CDR2 as YSYEKL. The CDR3 is made up of 14 amino acids. The CDR3 region has the DNA TGCGCCAGCAGCGAAAATCAGGGCGGAAACACCATATATTTT. Translated: CASSENQGGNTIYF.

The CDR3 is CASAETAYEQYF. The DNA of the CDR3 is TGTGCCAGTGCGGAGACAGCCTACGAGCAGTACTTC. The gene calls are TRBV19 and TRBJ2-7, with TRBD1 as a possible D gene (5 bases). This CDR3 comprises 12 residues. Trimming cost V 8 bases and J 2 bases, with 10 bases left between them. Germline V CDR1 and CDR2: LNHDA, SQIVND (reference sequence).

There are a few counts of this clone. The chain combines TRBV18 with TRBJ2-7, with a tentative D call TRBD1 (5 bases). The germline V and J ends were trimmed by 4 bases and 5 bases, with 15 bases remaining between them. Germline values: CDR1 KGHSH, CDR2 LQKENI. The CDR3 sequence is 14 residues long. The CDR3 DNA reads TGTGCCAGCTCACGGATAGACAGCTGGGACGAGCAGTACTTC. It specifies CASSRIDSWDEQYF. The full variable domain, with the rest looked up from reference TRBV18 and TRBJ2-7, is NAGVMQNPRHLVRRRGQEARLRCSPMKGHSHVYWYRQLPEEGLKFMVYLQKENIIDESGMPKERFSAEFPKEGPSILRIQQVVRGDSAAYFCASSRIDSWDEQYFGPGTRLTVT.

This chain connects TRBV5-5 to TRBJ1-2, with no clear D. Germline V gene sequence: CDR1 SGHKS, CDR2 YYEKEE (reference sequence). This CDR3 spans 12 amino acids. Between the trimmed V and J ends, which lost 3 bases and 9 bases, there was a span of 12 bases. The CDR3 region is CASSSRRFRYTF. The DNA of the CDR3 is TGTGCCAGCAGCTCACGCAGGTTCCGCTACACCTTC.

The V gene is TRBV30, the J gene TRBJ2-3, with 7 bases identical to TRBD2. Germline CDR1 GTSNPN, CDR2 SVGIG (reference sequence). J lost 7 bases, V lost 4 bases, and 8 bases had no gene match. The CDR3 sequence is 13 residues long. In nucleotides, the CDR3 is TGTGCCTGGAACTATCCGGGGACTAATACGCAGTATTTT. This sequence encodes CAWNYPGTNTQYF.

CDR3 loop: CAWETSGNTGELFF. The DNA of the CDR3 is TGTGCCTGGGAGACTAGCGGGAACACCGGGGAGCTGTTTTTT. The rearrangement links TRBV30 to TRBJ2-2; TRBD2 matches 9 bases. The V segment lost 5 bases and the J segment 1 base; nucleotides outside the gene matches: 2. Per the germline V gene, CDR1 is GTSNPN and CDR2 is SVGIG (reference sequence). The CDR3 totals 14 residues. Together with reference TRBV30 and TRBJ2-2, the CDR3 gives the full variable domain: SQTIHQWPATLVQPVGSPLSLECTVEGTSNPNLYWYRQAAGRGLQLLFYSVGIGQISSEVPQNLSASRPQDRQFILSSKKLLLSDSGFYLCAWETSGNTGELFFGEGSRLTVL.